The 20 T cell receptor beta chains given below trace back to one sample, sequenced in a study of T cells after yellow fever vaccination. TCRdb reprocessed the 5' RACE reads with MiXCR, giving one entry per CDR3 protein. The sample has about 160,000 distinct CDR3 sequences, around 7% seen once; the top ten hold approximately 2.5%. The sequenced sample was CD4+ T cells sorted from PBMCs, obtained 5 days after the first yellow fever vaccination. The receptors were sampled from a man aged 18 to 30 who received the YFV17D yellow fever vaccine.

This clonotype has ten or more counts. The chain is built from TRBV4-3 and TRBJ2-2, with 7 nucleotides matching TRBD2. CDR1 LGHNA and CDR2 YSLEER come from the germline V gene. There are 14 residues in the CDR3. Trimming removed 2 bases from V and 4 bases from J; junction bases left unmatched: 1. The CDR3 spells CASSQWGGTGELFF. The CDR3 region has the DNA TGCGCCAGCAGCCAATGGGGGGGCACCGGGGAGCTGTTTTTT.

The chain employs TRBV5-4 and TRBJ2-3, with 12 bases aligning to TRBD2. The germline gives CDR1 SGHNT, CDR2 YYREEE (reference sequence). CDR3 length: 18 residues. The ends lost 2 bases at V and 0 bases at J; junction bases unmatched: 7. The CDR3 is CASSFRLAGVRSTDTQYF. CDR3 in DNA: TGTGCCAGCAGCTTCAGACTAGCGGGAGTGCGTAGCACAGATACGCAGTATTTT.

In its sample, this clonotype was seen many times. V and J are TRBV24-1 and TRBJ2-1; 9 bases fit TRBD1. The CDR3 is 17 residues long. V was pared by 4 bases and J by 5 bases, with 11 bases of the junction left unmatched. Germline V gene data show CDR1 as KGHDR and CDR2 as SFDVKD. The CDR3, as DNA: TGTGCCACCAGTGAAGGGGGGACAGGGCTTAGGGACAATGAGCAGTTCTTC. The encoded protein is CATSEGGTGLRDNEQFF.

This clonotype was seen many times. The chain couples TRBV20-1 to TRBJ2-7; D is uncertain. V lost 3 bases and J 3 bases, leaving 15 bases between the germline ends. CDR3 length equals 14 residues. The germline CDR1 and CDR2 sequences are DFQATT and SNEGSKA (reference sequence). CDR3 in amino acids: CSARLSVTRYEQYF. DNA for the CDR3: TGCAGTGCTAGGTTGAGCGTCACCCGCTACGAGCAGTACTTC.

This clonotype was counted between two and nine times. The conserved phenylalanine or tryptophan normally closing the CDR3 is absent here, so this likely arose from a read error. V and J are TRBV7-3 and TRBJ2-3; D possibly corresponds to TRBD1 (6 bases). CDR1 and CDR2 (germline): SGHTA, FQGTGA. The germline V and J ends were trimmed by 6 bases and 3 bases, with 10 bases remaining between them. The CDR3 contains 13 residues. CDR3 DNA sequence: TGTGCCAGCAGTCAGGGGAGTACAGATACGCAGTATTCT. This translates into CASSQGSTDTQYS.

This clonotype has ten or more counts. This chain links TRBV5-1 with TRBJ1-2; D gene ambiguous. CDR1 and CDR2 from the germline V gene are SGHRS and YFSETQ. Trimming removed 0 bases from V and 0 bases from J, with 9 bases in between. The CDR3 has 15 amino acids. CDR3 DNA sequence: TGCGCCAGCAGCTTGGCGCAGACAACTAACTATGGCTACACCTTC. Translating it yields CASSLAQTTNYGYTF.

In its sample, this clonotype was seen many times. The genes are TRBV12-3 or TRBV12-4 and TRBJ1-2; 12 positions agree with TRBD1. The CDR3 is 15 amino acids. Trimming cost V 3 bases and J 8 bases; bases outside gene matches: 7. For the CDR3, the DNA is TGTGCCAGCAGTTTCGGGACAGGGGGCTTCGTAGGCTACACCTTC. This gives the protein CASSFGTGGFVGYTF.

This chain links TRBV6-2 or TRBV6-3 with TRBJ1-2, with D perhaps TRBD1 (6 bases). The ends were cut back, 7 bases at V and 4 bases at J, with 13 bases in the middle. Germline V gene data show CDR1 as MNHEY and CDR2 as SVGEGT. The CDR3 covers 13 residues. CDR3 in DNA: TGTGCCAGCACCCAGGGGATAAGCTATGGCTACACCTTC. It translates to CASTQGISYGYTF.

The chain couples TRBV5-1 to TRBJ2-5, with D possibly matching TRBD2 (5 bases). The V end lost 0 bases, the J end lost 0 bases, and 12 bases lay between the germline ends. CDR1 SGHRS and CDR2 YFSETQ come from the germline V gene. The CDR3 is 16 residues long. CDR3 sequence (DNA): TGCGCCAGCAGCTTGGGTCGGGGAAGTTACCAAGAGACCCAGTACTTC. It translates to CASSLGRGSYQETQYF.

Ten or more counts support this clonotype. This chain uses TRBV12-3 or TRBV12-4 with TRBJ2-2; no firm D call. V was shortened by 5 bases and J by 1 base, with 5 bases between the two germline ends. CDR3 length: 13 amino acids. This CDR3 is CASSNKNTGELFF. DNA of the CDR3: TGTGCCAGCAGTAACAAGAACACCGGGGAGCTGTTTTTT.

At least ten counts were recorded for this clonotype. This sequence joins TRBV6-5 and TRBJ2-1; D ambiguous. Germline CDR1 is MNHEY and CDR2 is SVGAGI. The V and J ends lost 2 bases and 6 bases respectively, with 14 bases between them. The CDR3 is 15 residues long. CDR3 nucleotides: TGTGCCAGCAGTTACGACCGGGCCCAGAGCAATGAGCAGTTCTTC. Translation gives CASSYDRAQSNEQFF.

This clonotype occurred a few times. V and J are TRBV19 and TRBJ2-7, with D maybe TRBD1 (6 bases). The CDR3 has 14 residues. The V end lost 7 bases, the J end lost 1 base, and 14 bases lay between the germline ends. Germline CDR1 is LNHDA and CDR2 is SQIVND (reference sequence). The CDR3 protein is CASKGQKASYEQYF. In nucleotides, the CDR3 is TGTGCCAGTAAAGGACAGAAGGCATCCTACGAGCAGTACTTC.

This clonotype was seen only a few times. V is TRBV5-1 and J is TRBJ2-7; D unclear. Trimming removed 2 bases from V and 6 bases from J, with 12 bases in between. The germline V gene has CDR1 SGHRS and CDR2 YFSETQ. The CDR3 is 13 residues long. DNA for the CDR3: TGCGCCAGCAGCTTAGATCCGTCGGGCGAGCAGTACGTC. Translating gives CASSLDPSGEQYV.

This clonotype occurred many times. The genes are TRBV11-2 and TRBJ1-2, with TRBD1 as a possible D gene (5 bases). Germline lookup yields CDR1 SGHAT and CDR2 FQNNGV. The CDR3 consists of 14 residues. V was clipped by 1 base and J by 4 bases, with 10 bases between them. Written as DNA, the CDR3 is TGTGCCAGCAGCTTAGGGGGGGGGGTCTATGGCTACACCTTC. Protein sequence: CASSLGGGVYGYTF.

This clonotype was seen a handful of times. The chain has TRBV5-1 and TRBJ2-5; D unresolved. The ends were cut back, 0 bases at V and 6 bases at J, with 6 bases in the middle. Germline V gives CDR1 SGHRS, CDR2 YFSETQ. CDR3 length: 12 amino acids. CDR3 sequence reads: CASSLDTQTQYF. CDR3 DNA sequence: TGCGCCAGCAGCTTGGATACCCAGACCCAGTACTTC. Full variable domain (missing parts from reference TRBV5-1 and TRBJ2-5): KAGVTQTPRYLIKTRGQQVTLSCSPISGHRSVSWYQQTPGQGLQFLFEYFSETQRNKGNFPGRFSGRQFSNSRSEMNVSTLELGDSALYLCASSLDTQTQYFGPGTRLLVL.

A few counts support this clonotype. The chain has TRBV20-1 and TRBJ1-5, with no clear D. V was shortened by 6 bases and J by 0 bases, with 12 bases between the two germline ends. This CDR3 contains 14 residues. Germline assignment: CDR1 DFQATT and CDR2 SNEGSKA (reference sequence). CDR3 DNA sequence: TGCAGTGCCCCTCCCCAACATAGCAATCAGCCCCAGCATTTT. This codes for CSAPPQHSNQPQHF.

This clonotype was counted many times. This chain connects TRBV7-9 to TRBJ1-2, with 9 bases aligning to TRBD1. Germline V gene lookup returns CDR1 SEHNR and CDR2 FQNEAQ (reference sequence). CDR3 size: 14 residues. Losses at the gene ends were 4 bases for V and 3 bases for J; bases not matched to a gene: 3. CDR3 DNA: TGTGCCAGCAGCTCGGACAGGGGTTACTATGGCTACACCTTC. Protein sequence: CASSSDRGYYGYTF.

V and J are TRBV5-1 and TRBJ2-7; D uncertain. CDR1 and CDR2 (germline): SGHRS, YFSETQ. The CDR3 extends over 14 amino acids. The V and J ends lost 3 bases and 1 base respectively, with 11 bases between them. The CDR3 DNA is TGCGCCAGCAGCTCCGGCCCCTTATCCTACGAGCAGTACTTC. Residues: CASSSGPLSYEQYF.

The V call is TRBV7-2, the J call TRBJ2-5, with TRBD1 matching over 7 bases. With 5 bases clipped from V and 7 bases from J, the junction kept 10 bases outside the gene matches. The CDR3 contains 14 residues. CDR1 SGHTA and CDR2 FQGNSA come from the germline V gene. The CDR3 DNA is TGTGCCAGCAGCACCGGGACAGCAGTAGGGACCCAGTACTTC. It is translated as CASSTGTAVGTQYF.

Concerning this clonotype itself: A much larger clone differs from this one at a single base, so this may be a read error. J is TRBJ1-2 and V is TRBV12-3 or TRBV12-4, with D unresolved. Deletions cut 2 bases from V and 4 bases from J, with 11 bases between. The CDR3 contains 14 residues. Written as DNA, the CDR3 is TGTGCCAGCAGTTTACTTCGTGACGGCTATGGCTACACCTTC. Its translation: CASSLLRDGYGYTF.